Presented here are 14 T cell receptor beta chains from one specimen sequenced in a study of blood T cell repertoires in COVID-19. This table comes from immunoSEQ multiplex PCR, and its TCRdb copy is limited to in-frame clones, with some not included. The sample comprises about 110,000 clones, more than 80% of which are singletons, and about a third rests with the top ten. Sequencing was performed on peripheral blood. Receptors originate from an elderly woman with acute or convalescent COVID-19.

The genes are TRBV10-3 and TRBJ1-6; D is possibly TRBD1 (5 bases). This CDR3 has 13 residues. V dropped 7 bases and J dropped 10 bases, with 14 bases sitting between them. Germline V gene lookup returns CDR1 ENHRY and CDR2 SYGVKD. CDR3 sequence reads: CAITLGVGSPLHF. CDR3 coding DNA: TGTGCCATCACGTTAGGGGTCGGATCACCCCTCCACTTT.

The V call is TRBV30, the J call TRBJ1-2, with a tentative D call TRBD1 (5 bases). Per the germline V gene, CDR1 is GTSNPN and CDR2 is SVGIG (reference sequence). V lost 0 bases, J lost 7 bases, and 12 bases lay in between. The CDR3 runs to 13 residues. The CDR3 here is CAWSVSRVGGYTF. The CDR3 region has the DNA TGTGCCTGGAGTGTATCCAGGGTAGGTGGCTACACCTTC.

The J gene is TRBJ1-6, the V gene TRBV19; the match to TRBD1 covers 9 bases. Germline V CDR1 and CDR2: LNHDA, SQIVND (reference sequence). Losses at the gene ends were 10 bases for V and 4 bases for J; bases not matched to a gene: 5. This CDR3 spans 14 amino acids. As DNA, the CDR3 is TGTGCCACTGGACAGGGGCTGTATAATTCACCCCTCCACTTT. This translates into CATGQGLYNSPLHF.

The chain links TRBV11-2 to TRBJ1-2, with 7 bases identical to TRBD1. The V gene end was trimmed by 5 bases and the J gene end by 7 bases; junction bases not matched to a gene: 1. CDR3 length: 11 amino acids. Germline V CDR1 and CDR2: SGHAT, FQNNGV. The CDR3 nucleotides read TGTGCCAGCAGCCCAGGGGGTGGCTACACCTTC. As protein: CASSPGGGYTF.

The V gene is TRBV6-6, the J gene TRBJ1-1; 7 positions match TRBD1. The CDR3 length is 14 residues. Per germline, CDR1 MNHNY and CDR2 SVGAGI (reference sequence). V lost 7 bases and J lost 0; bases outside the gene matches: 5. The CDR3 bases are TGTGCCAGCAAAATGACAGGGTTGAACACTGAAGCTTTCTTT. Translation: CASKMTGLNTEAFF.

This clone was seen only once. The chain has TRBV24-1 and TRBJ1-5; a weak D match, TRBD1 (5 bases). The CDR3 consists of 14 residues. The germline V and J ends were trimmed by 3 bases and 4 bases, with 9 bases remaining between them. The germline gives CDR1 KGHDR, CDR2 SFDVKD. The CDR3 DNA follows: TGTGCCACCAGTGATACGACAGAGAATCAGCCCCAGCATTTT. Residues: CATSDTTENQPQHF.

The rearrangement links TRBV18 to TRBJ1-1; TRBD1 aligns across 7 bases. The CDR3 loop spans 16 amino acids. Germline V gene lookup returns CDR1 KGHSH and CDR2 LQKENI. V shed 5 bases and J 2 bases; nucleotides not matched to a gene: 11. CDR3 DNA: TGTGCCAGCTCATCAAGACAGGGTGGTTTAAACACTGAAGCTTTCTTT. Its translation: CASSSRQGGLNTEAFF.

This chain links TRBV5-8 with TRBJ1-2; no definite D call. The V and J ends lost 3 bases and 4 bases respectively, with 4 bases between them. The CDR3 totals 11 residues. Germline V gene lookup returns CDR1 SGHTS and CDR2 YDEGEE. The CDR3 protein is CASSYSYGYTF. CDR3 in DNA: TGTGCCAGCAGCTATAGCTATGGCTACACCTTC.

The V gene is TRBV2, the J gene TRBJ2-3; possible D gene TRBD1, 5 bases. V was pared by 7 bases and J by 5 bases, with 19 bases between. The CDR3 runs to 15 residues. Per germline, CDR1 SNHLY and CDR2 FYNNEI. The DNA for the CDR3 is TGTGCCAGCACCTTAAGGGCTGGGGCCCAAGATACGCAGTATTTT. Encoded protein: CASTLRAGAQDTQYF.

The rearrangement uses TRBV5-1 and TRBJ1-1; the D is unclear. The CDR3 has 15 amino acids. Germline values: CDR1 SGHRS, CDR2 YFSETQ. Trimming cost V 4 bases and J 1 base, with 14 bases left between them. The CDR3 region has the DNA TGCGCCAGCAGCCCATTCCCGTCAGGGAACACTGAAGCTTTCTTT. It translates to CASSPFPSGNTEAFF.

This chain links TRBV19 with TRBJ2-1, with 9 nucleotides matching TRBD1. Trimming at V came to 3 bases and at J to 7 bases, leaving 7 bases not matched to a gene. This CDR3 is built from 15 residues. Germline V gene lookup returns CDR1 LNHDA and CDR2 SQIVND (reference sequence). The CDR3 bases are TGTGCCAGTAGTATTAGGGGGACAGGGCGGAATGAGCAGTTCTTC. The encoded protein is CASSIRGTGRNEQFF.

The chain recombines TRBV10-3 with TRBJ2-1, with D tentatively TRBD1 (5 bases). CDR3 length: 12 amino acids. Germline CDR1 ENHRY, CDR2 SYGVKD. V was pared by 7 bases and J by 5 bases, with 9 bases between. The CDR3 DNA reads TGTGCCATCAAACAGGACGACAATGAGCAGTTCTTC. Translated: CAIKQDDNEQFF.

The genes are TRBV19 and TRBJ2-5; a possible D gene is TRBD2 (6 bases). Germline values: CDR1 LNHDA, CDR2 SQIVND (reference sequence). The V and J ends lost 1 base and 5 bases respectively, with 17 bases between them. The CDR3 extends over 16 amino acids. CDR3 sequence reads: CASSIAGVGNSETQYF. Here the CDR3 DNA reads TGTGCCAGTAGTATAGCGGGAGTGGGGAATTCGGAGACCCAGTACTTC.

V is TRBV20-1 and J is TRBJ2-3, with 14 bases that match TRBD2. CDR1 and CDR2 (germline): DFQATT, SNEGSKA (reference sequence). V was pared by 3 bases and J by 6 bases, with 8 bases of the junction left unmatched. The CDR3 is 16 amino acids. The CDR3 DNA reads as TGCAGTGCTAGTAAAGGGACTAGCGGGGGCCGGGATACGCAGTATTTT. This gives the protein CSASKGTSGGRDTQYF.